Each of the 28 T cell receptor beta chains below was sequenced from the same sample in a study of cytomegalovirus exposure and HLA in healthy donors. TCRdb's table, derived via immunoSEQ multiplex PCR, lists solely in-frame clones and lacks some. The table has about 260,000 clones, around 90% seen once. Material for sequencing was PBMCs. Source of these receptors: a woman aged 25-40 years in good health and CMV-seronegative.

This clone was picked up one time. The V call is TRBV7-9, the J call TRBJ2-7; 8 nucleotides line up with TRBD1. CDR1 is SEHNR, CDR2 FQNEAQ, per germline (reference sequence). V shed 5 bases, J shed 3 bases, and the junction held 6 bases outside the gene matches. CDR3 size: 14 residues. The CDR3 loop is CASSPRQGNYEQYF. CDR3 sequence (DNA): TGTGCCAGCAGCCCACGACAGGGGAACTACGAGCAGTACTTC.

The chain employs TRBV7-8 and TRBJ2-7, with 7 bases identical to TRBD2. The V and J ends lost 0 bases and 3 bases, in that order; junction bases with no gene match: 11. Germline values: CDR1 SGHVS, CDR2 FQNEAQ. There are 17 residues in the CDR3. The CDR3 coding sequence is TGTGCCAGCAGCTTAGCTCTCCGTAAGGGAGGGGTCTACGAGCAGTACTTC. Translated, it gives CASSLALRKGGVYEQYF.

This rearrangement joins TRBV27 to TRBJ2-3; D gene unclear. The CDR3 consists of 15 residues. Per the germline V gene, CDR1 is MNHEY and CDR2 is SMNVEV (reference sequence). The V end lost 6 bases, the J end lost 2 bases, and 15 bases lay between the germline ends. This chain's CDR3 is CASSGSLGPTDTQYF. The CDR3 DNA follows: TGTGCCAGCAGCGGTAGCCTAGGACCCACAGATACGCAGTATTTT.

This chain connects TRBV5-1 to TRBJ2-7, with TRBD2 identical over 9 bases. Per the germline V gene, CDR1 is SGHRS and CDR2 is YFSETQ. The CDR3 runs 13 residues. V shed 0 bases, J shed 5 bases, and the junction held 0 bases outside the gene matches. This CDR3 is CASSLGTSDEQYF. For the CDR3, the DNA is TGCGCCAGCAGCTTGGGGACTAGCGACGAGCAGTACTTC.

V gene TRBV19 combines with J gene TRBJ2-1; 8 bases line up with TRBD2. The CDR3 spans 16 residues. J lost 3 bases, V lost 1 base, and 5 bases had no gene match. Germline CDR1 is LNHDA and CDR2 is SQIVND (reference sequence). CDR3 DNA sequence: TGTGCCAGTAGTATAGCCGGACTAGCATTCTACAATGAGCAGTTCTTC. Residues: CASSIAGLAFYNEQFF.

The V and J genes are TRBV19 and TRBJ1-1; no definite D call. In germline, CDR1 is LNHDA, CDR2 SQIVND (reference sequence). The CDR3 totals 13 residues. V shed 3 bases and J shed 6 bases, with 11 bases lying between them. CDR3 sequence reads: CASSIIRAPEAFF. The CDR3 nucleotides are TGTGCCAGTAGTATCATCCGTGCTCCTGAAGCTTTCTTT.

The chain joins TRBV18 to TRBJ1-1; the D gene is possibly TRBD1 (5 bases). The CDR3 runs 16 residues. Trimming left V 6 bases short and J 5 bases short, with 22 bases between. In germline, CDR1 is KGHSH, CDR2 LQKENI. The CDR3 sequence is CASSSTGGLGYTEAFF. DNA for the CDR3: TGTGCCAGCTCGTCTACTGGGGGGTTAGGATATACTGAAGCTTTCTTT.

The V and J genes are TRBV7-6 and TRBJ2-7; 10 bases fit TRBD1. There are 16 residues in the CDR3. J was trimmed by 7 bases and V by 5 bases; bases with no gene match: 14. The germline gives CDR1 SGHVS, CDR2 FNYEAQ. The chain's CDR3 is CASSRTGTGVQEEQYF. The CDR3 DNA follows: TGTGCCAGCAGCCGAACCGGGACAGGGGTCCAGGAAGAGCAGTACTTC.

The CDR3 DNA is TGTGCCAGCAGTGGTTTGGGTAGCGGTACCTCCTACGAGCAGTACTTC. The encoded protein is CASSGLGSGTSYEQYF. V and J are TRBV2 and TRBJ2-7; weak D call: TRBD2 (6 bases). Trimming cost V 4 bases and J 0 bases, with 16 bases left between them. CDR3 length: 16 residues. Germline V gene sequence: CDR1 SNHLY, CDR2 FYNNEI.

In this sample, this clone turned up once. The chain carries TRBV5-4 and TRBJ2-2; 9 bases are shared with TRBD1. Germline CDR1 SGHNT, CDR2 YYREEE (reference sequence). J lost 5 bases, V lost 5 bases, and 7 bases had no gene match. This CDR3 has 15 amino acids. CDR3 bases: TGTGCCAGCAGTCCCGGGACAGGGAGGACCGGGGAGCTGTTTTTT. Amino acids: CASSPGTGRTGELFF.

This chain links TRBV7-8 with TRBJ1-3; maybe TRBD1 (6 bases). The V gene lost 4 bases and the J gene lost 8 bases, with 18 bases spanning the gap. The V gene's germline CDR1 is SGHVS and CDR2 FQNEAQ. The CDR3 covers 15 residues. CDR3 region: CASSSPQGNTYTIYF. The DNA for the CDR3 is TGTGCCAGCAGCTCGCCTCAGGGGAATACATACACCATATATTTT.

The V call is TRBV5-1, the J call TRBJ2-5; D unresolved. The CDR3 spans 15 residues. V dropped 5 bases and J dropped 3 bases, with 17 bases sitting between them. Germline V lookup: CDR1 SGHRS, CDR2 YFSETQ. CDR3: CASRALQAPEETQYF. The CDR3 DNA follows: TGCGCCAGCAGGGCCCTGCAGGCCCCAGAAGAGACCCAGTACTTC.

V gene TRBV29-1 combines with J gene TRBJ2-7; possible D gene TRBD2, 6 bases. Trimming stripped 1 base from V and 0 bases from J, with 10 bases between. There are 14 residues in the CDR3. The germline V gene has CDR1 SQVTM and CDR2 ANQGSEA. The CDR3 nucleotides read TGCAGCGTTGAAGGTGGCGGGGTCTCCTACGAGCAGTACTTC. Encoded protein: CSVEGGGVSYEQYF.

V usage is TRBV2 and J usage is TRBJ2-7; the D gene could be TRBD1 or TRBD2 (6 bases each). CDR1 SNHLY and CDR2 FYNNEI come from the germline V gene. Trimming removed 3 bases from V and 4 bases from J, with 13 bases in between. The CDR3 extends over 14 amino acids. This CDR3 reads CASSEGRGGYEQYF. Here the CDR3 DNA reads TGTGCCAGCAGTGAGGGCAGGGGAGGTTACGAGCAGTACTTC.

The rearrangement uses TRBV19 and TRBJ2-7; D may be TRBD1 (6 bases). Looked up from germline, CDR1 is LNHDA and CDR2 is SQIVND (reference sequence). The CDR3 spans 12 residues. Between the trimmed V and J ends, which lost 10 bases and 5 bases, there was a span of 15 bases. CDR3 residues: CATTGSYNEQYF. The CDR3 bases are TGTGCCACCACAGGGTCATATAACGAGCAGTACTTC.

This clone was counted once. The chain carries TRBV5-1 and TRBJ1-1; 9 nucleotides line up with TRBD1. The germline V gene encodes CDR1 SGHRS and CDR2 YFSETQ. V trimming: 3 bases; J trimming: 0 bases; junction bases outside the gene matches: 3. CDR3 length: 15 residues. CDR3 protein: CASSSGQGLNTEAFF. The CDR3, as DNA: TGCGCCAGCAGCTCCGGACAGGGGCTGAACACTGAAGCTTTCTTT.

The chain links TRBV7-8 to TRBJ2-5, with D perhaps given as TRBD1 or TRBD2 (5 bases each). Germline lookup yields CDR1 SGHVS and CDR2 FQNEAQ. V was pared by 2 bases and J by 1 base, with 11 bases between. The length of the CDR3 is 15 residues. The CDR3 coding sequence is TGTGCCAGCAGCTTACTCCGGGACGGCCAAGAGACCCAGTACTTC. Translating it yields CASSLLRDGQETQYF.

This clone was found a few times. This chain joins TRBV5-4 and TRBJ2-7; the D gene is possibly TRBD1 (5 bases). V lost 2 bases, J lost 2 bases, and 8 bases lay in between. Germline lookup yields CDR1 SGHNT and CDR2 YYREEE (reference sequence). This CDR3 has 13 amino acids. The CDR3, as DNA: TGTGCCAGCAGCTTCCCGGACACCTACGAGCAGTACTTC. This encodes CASSFPDTYEQYF. The full variable domain, with the rest looked up from reference TRBV5-4 and TRBJ2-7, is ETGVTQSPTHLIKTRGQQVTLRCSSQSGHNTVSWYQQALGQGPQFIFQYYREEENGRGNFPPRFSGLQFPNYSSELNVNALELDDSALYLCASSFPDTYEQYFGPGTRLTVT.

The chain combines TRBV29-1 with TRBJ2-7, with 8 bases fitting TRBD2. The germline V gene encodes CDR1 SQVTM and CDR2 ANQGSEA. After removal of 5 bases from V and 6 bases from J, the junction contained 12 bases not matched to a gene. The CDR3 length is 14 residues. CDR3 in DNA: TGCAGCGTTTCGTTGCGGCGGGAGGTTGGCGAGCAGTACTTC. Translation: CSVSLRREVGEQYF.

The chain employs TRBV28 and TRBJ2-3; 8 nucleotides agree with TRBD1. With 6 bases clipped from V and 0 bases from J, the junction kept 2 bases outside the gene matches. From germline, CDR1 is MDHEN and CDR2 SYDVKM. The length of the CDR3 is 14 residues. The CDR3 loop is CASSRQGSTDTQYF. The CDR3 region has the DNA TGTGCCAGCAGCCGACAGGGGAGCACAGATACGCAGTATTTT.

The V call is TRBV10-2, the J call TRBJ2-7, with D possibly called TRBD1 or TRBD2 (5 bases each). This CDR3 comprises 14 residues. Per germline, CDR1 WSHSY and CDR2 SAAADI. Trimming left V 3 bases short and J 5 bases short, with 14 bases between. This chain's CDR3 is CASSDPGMGDEQYF. The CDR3 DNA sequence: TGCGCCAGCAGTGATCCGGGGATGGGGGACGAGCAGTACTTC.

The chain employs TRBV6-4 and TRBJ2-7; 7 bases fit TRBD1. The V and J ends lost 0 bases and 3 bases, in that order; junction bases with no gene match: 11. This CDR3 is 17 amino acids long. Per the germline V gene, CDR1 is MRHNA and CDR2 is SNTAGT. Written as DNA, the CDR3 is TGTGCCAGCAGTGACTCCGTATCTAACGGGACAGTCTACGAGCAGTACTTC. Translating it yields CASSDSVSNGTVYEQYF.

J is TRBJ2-7 and V is TRBV27; 11 positions agree with TRBD2. Germline CDR1 is MNHEY and CDR2 is SMNVEV (reference sequence). The CDR3 is made up of 15 amino acids. Trimming removed 4 bases from V and 1 base from J; junction bases left unmatched: 3. CDR3 region: CASSSGTSGSYEQYF. CDR3 sequence (DNA): TGTGCCAGCAGTTCCGGGACTAGCGGATCCTACGAGCAGTACTTC.

The CDR3 bases are TGTGCCAGCAGCTTAGGGGACACCAACACCGGGGAGCTGTTTTTT. Its protein is CASSLGDTNTGELFF. This chain uses TRBV7-6 with TRBJ2-2; D is perhaps TRBD1 (6 bases). Trimming stripped 1 base from V and 2 bases from J, with 8 bases between. CDR1 and CDR2 (germline): SGHVS, FNYEAQ. This CDR3 spans 15 amino acids. The entire variable domain, with the rest obtained from reference TRBV7-6 and TRBJ2-2, is as follows: GAGVSQSPRYKVTKRGQDVALRCDPISGHVSLYWYRQALGQGPEFLTYFNYEAQQDKSGLPNDRFSAERPEGSISTLTIQRTEQRDSAMYRCASSLGDTNTGELFFGEGSRLTVL.

The V call is TRBV18, the J call TRBJ2-5; a weak D match, TRBD1 (6 bases). Germline assignment: CDR1 KGHSH and CDR2 LQKENI. There are 11 residues in the CDR3. V was trimmed by 5 bases and J by 9 bases, leaving 10 bases between them. The DNA for the CDR3 is TGTGCCAGCTCAGCTCAGGGGTCCCAGTACTTC. Protein product: CASSAQGSQYF.

In its sample, this clone was seen many times. Different DNA sequences within this sample yield the same CDR3. J is TRBJ2-7 and V is TRBV6-5; the D gene is possibly TRBD2 (6 bases). Trimming took off 3 bases at V and 2 bases at J, with 8 bases between the two ends. Germline CDR1 reads MNHEY; CDR2 reads SVGAGI. This CDR3 has 13 residues. The CDR3 region is CASSYSGAYEQYF. In nucleotides, the CDR3 is TGTGCCAGCAGTTATTCGGGGGCCTACGAGCAGTACTTC.

The V and J genes are TRBV29-1 and TRBJ2-5; 9 bases line up with TRBD1. Per germline, CDR1 SQVTM and CDR2 ANQGSEA. The V and J ends lost 6 bases and 5 bases, in that order; junction bases with no gene match: 10. There are 14 residues in the CDR3. The CDR3 bases are TGCAGCGTCCGCAGGACAGGGGTCGGGGAGACCCAGTACTTC. Translating it yields CSVRRTGVGETQYF.

This sequence joins TRBV2 and TRBJ2-6; 9 positions agree with TRBD1. The CDR3 consists of 18 residues. Germline loops: CDR1 SNHLY, CDR2 FYNNEI. The V segment lost 6 bases and the J segment 0 bases; nucleotides outside the gene matches: 9. CDR3 protein: CASSALGTGNSGANVLTF. The CDR3 coding sequence is TGTGCCAGCAGCGCCCTGGGGACAGGGAACTCTGGGGCCAACGTCCTGACTTTC.